This T cell receptor (beta chain) comes out of a study of shared clonotypes between healthy human individuals. General observations from the study: Clonotype sharing levels among donors were expected to vary with sequencing depth.

Ten immunoSEQ deep assay plates held the unsorted PBMC DNA. The assay was immunoSEQ multiplex PCR, and TCRdb's table has in-frame clones only and misses some. The profile shows about 480,000 clones, 79% of them singletons. Regarding this clone: Its antigen is unknown.

CDR3 size: 14 residues. V was pared by 2 bases and J by 8 bases, with 13 bases between. Germline CDR1 reads MNHEY; CDR2 reads SVGAGI. The chain links TRBV6-5 to TRBJ2-1, with a possible D match to TRBD2 (7 bases). This receptor was identified in a middle-aged woman in good health. Some clones in this sample may be carry-over from other donors' samples. Material for sequencing was PBMCs. The CDR3 region has the DNA TGTGCCAGCAGTTACGGGGGCGGGAGCGATGAGCAGTTCTTC. This codes for CASSYGGGSDEQFF.